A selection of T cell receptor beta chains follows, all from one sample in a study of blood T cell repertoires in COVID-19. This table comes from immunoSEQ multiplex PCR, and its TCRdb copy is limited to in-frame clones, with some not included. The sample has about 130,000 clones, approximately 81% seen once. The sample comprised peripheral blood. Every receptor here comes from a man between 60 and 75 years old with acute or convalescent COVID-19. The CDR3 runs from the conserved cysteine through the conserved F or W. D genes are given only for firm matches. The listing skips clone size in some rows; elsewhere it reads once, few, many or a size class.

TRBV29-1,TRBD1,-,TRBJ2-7,CSVGKGASYEQYF,TGCAGCGTTGGGAAGGGGGCCTCCTACGAGCAGTACTTC
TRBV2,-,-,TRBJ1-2,CASRIGTNYGYTF,TGTGCCAGCAGGATTGGCACTAACTATGGCTACACCTTC
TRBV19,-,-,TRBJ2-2,CASSPWTAFLNTGELFF,TGTGCCAGTAGTCCCTGGACAGCCTTCTTAAACACCGGGGAGCTGTTTTTT
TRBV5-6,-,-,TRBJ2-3,CASSINSVDTQYF,TGTGCCAGCAGCATAAATAGTGTTGATACGCAGTATTTT
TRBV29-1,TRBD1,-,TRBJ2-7,CSVEGQGPYEQYF,TGCAGCGTTGAGGGACAGGGCCCCTACGAGCAGTACTTC
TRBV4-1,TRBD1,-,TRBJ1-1,CASSLRQGADTEAFF,TGCGCCAGCAGCCTAAGACAGGGGGCGGACACTGAAGCTTTCTTT
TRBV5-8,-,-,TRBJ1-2,CASSLETGSNYGYTF,TGTGCCAGCAGCTTGGAAACAGGGAGTAACTATGGCTACACCTTC
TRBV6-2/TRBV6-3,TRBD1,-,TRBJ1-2,CASSQRQGASYGYTF,TGTGCCAGCAGTCAACGACAGGGGGCCAGCTATGGCTACACCTTC
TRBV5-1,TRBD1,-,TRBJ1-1,CASSQVPGQGSAFF,TGCGCCAGCAGCCAGGTCCCGGGACAGGGTTCGGCTTTCTTT
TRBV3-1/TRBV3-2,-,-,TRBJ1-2,CASSLSTGLRGYTF,TGTGCCAGCAGCCTCTCCACAGGGCTACGGGGCTACACCTTC
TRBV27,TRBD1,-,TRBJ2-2,CASSAYRGHNTGELFF,TGTGCCAGCAGTGCCTACAGGGGACATAACACCGGGGAGCTGTTTTTT
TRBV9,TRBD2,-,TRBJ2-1,CASSVEGTSRAEQFF,TGTGCCAGCAGCGTAGAGGGGACTAGCAGGGCTGAGCAGTTCTTC
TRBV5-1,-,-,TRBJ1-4,CASSLGSLRYNEKLFF,TGCGCCAGCAGCTTGGGTTCCTTACGGTATAATGAAAAACTGTTTTTT
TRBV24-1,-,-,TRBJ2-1,CATSDLTANEQFF,TGTGCCACCAGTGATTTGACAGCCAATGAGCAGTTCTTC
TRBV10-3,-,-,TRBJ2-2,CAISETGNTGELFF,TGTGCCATCAGTGAGACAGGGAACACCGGGGAGCTGTTTTTT
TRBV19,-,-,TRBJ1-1,CASTRGQRNTEAFF,TGTGCCAGTACCAGGGGCCAGCGTAACACTGAAGCTTTCTTT
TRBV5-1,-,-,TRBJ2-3,CASSLDSLTDTQYF,TGCGCCAGCAGCCTGGACAGTCTCACAGATACGCAGTATTTT
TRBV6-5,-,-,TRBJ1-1,CASTPNRDTEAFF,TGTGCCAGCACCCCCAACAGAGACACTGAAGCTTTCTTT
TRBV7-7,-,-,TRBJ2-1,CASSLVPGETGGEQFF,TGTGCCAGCAGCTTAGTCCCAGGGGAGACGGGCGGTGAGCAGTTCTTC
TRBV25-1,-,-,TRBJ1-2,CASSYSFGYTF,TGTGCCAGCAGCTACTCCTTCGGCTACACCTTC
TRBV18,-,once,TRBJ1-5,CASSSRPDRSRSNQPQHF,TGTGCCAGCTCATCTAGACCAGACAGGTCAAGGAGCAATCAGCCCCAGCATTTT
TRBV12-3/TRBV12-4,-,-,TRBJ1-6,CASSLKTGFTLHF,TGTGCCAGCAGTTTAAAAACAGGTTTCACCCTCCACTTT
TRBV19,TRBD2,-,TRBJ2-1,CASTSGRAINEQFF,TGTGCCAGTACTAGCGGGAGGGCTATCAATGAGCAGTTCTTC
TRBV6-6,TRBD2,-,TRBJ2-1,CASRGGSGGYYNEQFF,TGTGCCAGCAGGGGGGGGAGCGGGGGGTACTACAATGAGCAGTTCTTC
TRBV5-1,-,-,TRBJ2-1,CASRQEGRGVAYNEQFF,TGCGCCAGCAGGCAGGAAGGGAGGGGGGTCGCCTACAATGAGCAGTTCTTC
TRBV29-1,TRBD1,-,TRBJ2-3,CSAETGSSADTQYF,TGCAGCGCCGAGACAGGGAGCAGTGCAGATACGCAGTATTTT
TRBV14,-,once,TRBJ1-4,CASSLSGPSTEKLFF,TGTGCCAGCAGCCTCTCCGGCCCATCGACAGAAAAACTGTTTTTT
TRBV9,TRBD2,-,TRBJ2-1,CASSVELAGFYNEQFF,TGTGCCAGCAGCGTAGAACTAGCGGGATTCTACAATGAGCAGTTCTTC